One T cell receptor beta chain is described in this entry. This clonotype was picked up many times. What antigen it recognizes has not been identified. Base quality data are lacking; no much larger clone is found one base away. Stable Graves' hyperthyroidism was defined as no progression to ophthalmopathy during 18 months of follow-up. Hyperthyroidism patients were aged 18 to 65 years and newly diagnosed, with disease duration of less than 2 months. Exclusion was applied to patients with uncontrolled infections, other autoimmune diseases, pregnancy or lactation. Diagnoses relied on clinical symptoms, serum thyroxine and TRAb, thyroid ultrasound and orbital computed tomography. Ficoll-Paque density gradient centrifugation was used to isolate PBMCs from around 10 ml of fresh peripheral blood. Trizol reagent was used to extract total RNA, and RNA quality was then checked on an Agilent 2100 Bioanalyzer.

This entry is derived from a study of T cells in Graves' hyperthyroidism and ophthalmopathy (dated by TCRdb to about 2019). A note on the overall study: Peripheral blood was sampled at the time of initial diagnosis, prior to any treatment. The 75 to 100 discovery patients were randomly divided into training and test sets at a 7:3 ratio. According to the paper, TCR Vbeta CDR3 sequencing was carried out on around 140 peripheral blood samples, which came from approximately 41 ophthalmopathy, some 73 hyperthyroidism and approximately 17 progressor patients. After sampling, hyperthyroidism patients received methimazole starting at 30 mg daily, and ophthalmopathy patients received high-dose intravenous methylprednisolone. In addition, the study compared T-cell repertoires in thyroid tissue and in blood from roughly six Graves' hyperthyroidism patients. Whether ophthalmopathy could be predicted prospectively was tested in an independent validation cohort made up of some 20 hyperthyroidism patients plus 17 patients who later progressed to ophthalmopathy. A discovery cohort of around 98 patients, approximately 45 with Graves' ophthalmopathy and roughly 59 with stable Graves' hyperthyroidism, was used to find distinguishing TCR V-J signatures. General study outcomes and caveats: No statistical method was used to set the sample size in advance, and investigators knew the group allocation. In validation, progression to ophthalmopathy was predicted by the model with around 70% sensitivity and 72% to 85% specificity, a median of 6.5 months before onset. Ophthalmopathy was separated from stable hyperthyroidism by a 13 V-J signature model, with around 90% sensitivity and about 81% specificity obtained in cross-validation and 80%/75% obtained in testing. Blood samples also contained most of the expanded thyroid clonotypes (frequency above 0.001), which suggests that blood repertoires may reflect thyroid immune responses.

Spanning cysteine to phenylalanine, the CDR3 consists of 16 amino acids. The kept DNA is CDR3 alone, 48 bases in frame from the first base. Germline trimming: 6 bases from V, 4 bases from J; junction bases outside gene matches: 10. CDR1 and CDR2, looked up from the germline V gene (reference sequence), are MNHEY and SMNVEV. The TCR beta CDR3 regions were amplified from RNA transcripts. The TCR CDR3 was subjected to a first round of RT-PCR using the HTBI primer set and the Qiagen OneStep RT-PCR kit. The libraries were constructed in a second round of multiplex PCR and then size-selected and purified. Libraries were sequenced paired-end with 100 bp reads on an Illumina HiSeq2000. As for the original processing: Raw data were processed with SOAPnuke, discarding reads with adapters, uncalled bases, mean Phred below 15, or no exact constant-primer or identifier match. COPE v1.2.5 was used to merge high-quality paired reads, and clonotypes were defined as unique nucleotide sequences. MiTCR v1.1 was used to align the clonotypes against IMGT TRBV, TRBD and TRBJ reference segments. Analysis was restricted to V-J combinations with a frequency above 0.0001, which covered about 99% of repertoires. A TCS score was defined as the ratio between F50 (clonal expansion) and ExV (chaos), using BLOSUM62-based TCRdist between CDR3 peptides within each V-J. Welch's t-statistics and random forest reduced 514 V-J features to roughly 13, which were used in a naive Bayes classifier (R e1071). The raw public data were reprocessed by TCRdb itself: fastp quality trimming at Q25, MiXCR clonotype calling, in-frame beta chains only. Identical CDR3 proteins give one entry, which carries the most common genes and DNA. These V and J calls are TCRdb output, not the study's own analysis. The sample data list roughly 750,000 distinct CDR3 sequences, and 16% of these were observed just once. The ten top clones hold about 8.4% of the sample.

This receptor was identified in a man aged 18 to 30 with Graves' hyperthyroidism. The sample comprised blood. The chain is made from TRBV27 and TRBJ2-1; 9 nucleotides in the junction match TRBD2. The CDR3 corresponds to CASSLLRSGRYNEQFF. The DNA is TGTGCCAGCAGCCTTCTGAGGAGCGGGAGGTACAATGAGCAGTTCTTC.